This T cell receptor beta chain derives from a study of tissue T cells after allogeneic stem cell transplantation. GI sites, liver, skin and spleen were taken after median 9.75 post-mortem hours. This table comes from immunoSEQ multiplex PCR, and its TCRdb copy is limited to in-frame clones, with some not included. The repertoire holds some 6,200 clones, with roughly 59% as singletons. V lost 9 bases and J 2 bases, leaving 9 bases between the germline ends. Germline V gene sequence: CDR1 KGHDR, CDR2 SFDVKD. There are 13 residues in the CDR3. This material consisted of tissue from the jejunum, taken at autopsy. The genes are TRBV24-1 and TRBJ2-2; no clear D. The TCR was taken from a male donor aged 60 or over with lung cancer. CDR3 coding DNA: TGTGCCACCTCGGCCGAAAACACCGGGGAGCTGTTTTTT. Protein: CATSAENTGELFF.